A single sample gave rise to the 27 T cell receptor beta chains below, sequenced in a study of blood T cell repertoires in COVID-19. Only in-frame clones appear in the TCRdb table, and some are missing; sequencing was by immunoSEQ multiplex PCR. This table holds a few hundred thousand clones, around 86% found once. The sequenced material came from PBMCs or T cells enriched from blood (not recorded which). The origin of the receptors is a woman between 50 and 59 years old who had recovered from COVID-19.

This clone was seen a handful of times. The V call is TRBV19, the J call TRBJ1-1, with 8 bases lining up with TRBD1. The length of the CDR3 is 16 residues. V lost 4 bases and J lost 5; bases outside the gene matches: 12. Germline V gene sequence: CDR1 LNHDA, CDR2 SQIVND (reference sequence). The CDR3 sequence is CASSNRPGQGGTEAFF. The CDR3 nucleotides are TGTGCCAGTAGTAACCGCCCTGGACAGGGCGGTACTGAAGCTTTCTTT.

The chain joins TRBV5-4 to TRBJ1-2, with 7 bases matching TRBD1. CDR1 is SGHNT, CDR2 YYREEE, per germline (reference sequence). V was pared by 4 bases and J by 8 bases, with 11 bases of the junction left unmatched. The CDR3 contains 14 residues. As DNA, the CDR3 is TGTGCCAGCAGCAAGATGGACAGGTTAGGAGGCTACACCTTC. Translating it yields CASSKMDRLGGYTF.

The V call is TRBV29-1, the J call TRBJ1-2; TRBD1 agrees at 9 bases. This CDR3 is 13 amino acids long. CDR1 SQVTM and CDR2 ANQGSEA come from the germline V gene. V lost 7 bases, J lost 7 bases, and 10 bases stayed unmatched. CDR3 nucleotide sequence: TGCAGCGCTCTAACAGGACAGGGGACTGGCTACACCTTC. This sequence encodes CSALTGQGTGYTF.

The chain employs TRBV30 and TRBJ2-3; D unresolved. Deletions cut 4 bases from V and 6 bases from J, with 20 bases between. Germline V gives CDR1 GTSNPN, CDR2 SVGIG (reference sequence). The CDR3 covers 15 residues. In nucleotides, the CDR3 is TGTGCCTGGACCCCCTCTCCAGCGCCATCGGATACGCAGTATTTT. Amino acid sequence: CAWTPSPAPSDTQYF.

This chain uses TRBV5-1 with TRBJ2-1; D is perhaps TRBD2 (6 bases). Germline CDR1 is SGHRS and CDR2 is YFSETQ. The V end lost 6 bases, the J end lost 3 bases, and 16 bases lay between the germline ends. The CDR3 runs to 15 residues. CDR3 in DNA: TGCGCCAGCAATTCCGGGAGATCCCGCTACAATGAGCAGTTCTTC. Amino acid sequence: CASNSGRSRYNEQFF.

The gene calls are TRBV27 and TRBJ2-7; possibly TRBD2 for D (5 bases). The CDR3 is 16 residues long. V was trimmed by 5 bases and J by 0 bases, leaving 17 bases between them. CDR1 is MNHEY and CDR2 is SMNVEV in the germline V gene (reference sequence). The CDR3 DNA reads TGTGCCAGCAGTCTACTCGGGGTAGTAGGCTCCTACGAGCAGTACTTC. As protein: CASSLLGVVGSYEQYF.

The chain recombines TRBV4-2 with TRBJ1-1; D uncertain. CDR3 length equals 12 residues. V lost 4 bases to trimming and J lost 2 bases, with 5 bases between them. Germline V CDR1 and CDR2: LGHNA, YNFKEQ. The CDR3 sequence: CASSLQNTEAFF. The CDR3 DNA sequence: TGTGCCAGCAGCCTCCAAAACACTGAAGCTTTCTTT.

The chain joins TRBV5-1 to TRBJ1-5, with D unresolved. In germline, CDR1 is SGHRS, CDR2 YFSETQ. The CDR3 covers 15 residues. V lost 2 bases, J lost 0 bases, and 9 bases lay in between. The CDR3 spells CASSFGGYSNQPQHF. For the CDR3, the DNA is TGCGCCAGCAGCTTTGGAGGTTATAGCAATCAGCCCCAGCATTTT. Full variable domain (remainder filled in from reference TRBV5-1 and TRBJ1-5): KAGVTQTPRYLIKTRGQQVTLSCSPISGHRSVSWYQQTPGQGLQFLFEYFSETQRNKGNFPGRFSGRQFSNSRSEMNVSTLELGDSALYLCASSFGGYSNQPQHFGDGTRLSIL.

This clone has only one observation. The chain couples TRBV7-2 to TRBJ2-3, with 7 bases identical to TRBD2. The CDR3 is 15 residues long. Unmatched junction bases numbered 6, after V lost 5 bases and J lost 1 base. The germline CDR1 and CDR2 sequences are SGHTA and FQGNSA. CDR3 sequence reads: CASSLPSGRTDTQYF. CDR3 sequence (DNA): TGTGCCAGCAGCCTCCCTAGCGGACGCACAGATACGCAGTATTTT.

This sequence joins TRBV6-5 and TRBJ1-2, with D perhaps matching TRBD1 (5 bases). The CDR3 length is 15 residues. V lost 5 bases to trimming and J lost 2 bases, with 15 bases between them. CDR1 MNHEY and CDR2 SVGAGI come from the germline V gene. Here the CDR3 DNA reads TGTGCCAGCAGTCGCTCGACAGTAACGAACTATGGCTACACCTTC. Translating gives CASSRSTVTNYGYTF.

This clone was observed a few times. The V gene is TRBV5-8, the J gene TRBJ2-1; 14 bases align to TRBD2. The CDR3 has 19 residues. Per germline, CDR1 SGHTS and CDR2 YDEGEE. J gave up 2 bases and V 2 bases, and 9 bases lay outside the gene matches. CDR3 residues: CASSFTGTSGSFTYNEQFF. The CDR3 region has the DNA TGTGCCAGCAGCTTTACCGGGACTAGCGGGAGTTTCACCTACAATGAGCAGTTCTTC. The entire variable domain, with the rest obtained from reference TRBV5-8 and TRBJ2-1, is as follows: EAGVTQSPTHLIKTRGQQATLRCSPISGHTSVYWYQQALGLGLQFLLWYDEGEERNRGNFPPRFSGRQFPNYSSELNVNALELEDSALYLCASSFTGTSGSFTYNEQFFGPGTRLTVL.

This rearrangement joins TRBV7-9 to TRBJ1-3; D gene unclear. Germline CDR1 reads SEHNR; CDR2 reads FQNEAQ (reference sequence). Between the trimmed V and J ends, which lost 3 bases and 0 bases, there was a span of 9 bases. CDR3 length: 15 amino acids. Here the CDR3 DNA reads TGTGCCAGCAGCTTCAAGGAGAGCTCTGGAAACACCATATATTTT. This gives the protein CASSFKESSGNTIYF.

The chain combines TRBV9 with TRBJ1-5, with D unclear. V lost 4 bases and J 4 bases, leaving 12 bases between the germline ends. The germline V gene encodes CDR1 SGDLS and CDR2 YYNGEE. The CDR3 runs to 14 residues. The CDR3 nucleotides are TGTGCCAGCAGCAGGGTTGGAGGAAATCAGCCCCAGCATTTT. Protein product: CASSRVGGNQPQHF.

V is TRBV19 and J is TRBJ1-5; 9 bases line up with TRBD1. V was clipped by 9 bases and J by 0 bases; unmatched bases: 12. This CDR3 has 17 amino acids. CDR1 LNHDA and CDR2 SQIVND come from the germline V gene (reference sequence). The DNA for the CDR3 is TGTGCCAGCAGACAGGGGGGACACGATTATAGCAATCAGCCCCAGCATTTT. This codes for CASRQGGHDYSNQPQHF.

The chain employs TRBV5-4 and TRBJ2-2; D might be TRBD1 (6 bases). V lost 5 bases and J lost 0, with 11 bases in between. Germline-derived CDR1 and CDR2 are SGHNT and YYREEE (reference sequence). The CDR3 consists of 15 residues. CDR3 sequence (DNA): TGTGCCAGCAGACAAGGGGGAACGAACACCGGGGAGCTGTTTTTT. This gives the protein CASRQGGTNTGELFF.

The V call is TRBV9, the J call TRBJ2-6; D is perhaps TRBD2 (6 bases). From germline, CDR1 is SGDLS and CDR2 YYNGEE. The CDR3 runs to 18 residues. Trimming removed 3 bases from V and 2 bases from J, with 18 bases in between. CDR3 in DNA: TGTGCCAGCAGCGCCCCATTGGAGGGATTCCCTGGGGCCAACGTCCTGACTTTC. Translation gives CASSAPLEGFPGANVLTF. Full variable domain (outside the CDR3, taken from reference TRBV9 and TRBJ2-6): DSGVTQTPKHLITATGQRVTLRCSPRSGDLSVYWYQQSLDQGLQFLIQYYNGEERAKGNILERFSAQQFPDLHSELNLSSLELGDSALYFCASSAPLEGFPGANVLTFGAGSRLTVL.

The genes are TRBV5-1 and TRBJ2-5, with 7 bases lining up with TRBD1. Per germline, CDR1 SGHRS and CDR2 YFSETQ. The junction had 10 bases not matched to a gene; V was cut back by 5 bases and J by 3 bases. There are 15 residues in the CDR3. In DNA form, the CDR3 reads TGCGCCAGCAGACGGGACAGCGCCTCCGAAGAGACCCAGTACTTC. It yields the protein CASRRDSASEETQYF.

This rearrangement joins TRBV7-2 to TRBJ2-1; D not certain. This CDR3 has 15 amino acids. Germline CDR1 reads SGHTA; CDR2 reads FQGNSA. V dropped 1 base and J dropped 0 bases, with 7 bases sitting between them. For the CDR3, the DNA is TGTGCCAGCAGCTTAGGATACGGCTCCTACAATGAGCAGTTCTTC. Protein: CASSLGYGSYNEQFF.

This clone showed up just once. Here the CDR3 reads CASGQACLWAEHQPQHF. In DNA form, the CDR3 reads TGTGCTAGTGGCCAGGCCTGTCTTTGGGCCGAGCATCAGCCCCAGCATTTT. This chain joins TRBV12-5 and TRBJ1-5; D is unresolved. V was trimmed by 6 bases and J by 5 bases, leaving 23 bases between them. The CDR3 is made up of 17 amino acids. Germline V lookup: CDR1 LGHNT, CDR2 FRNRAP.

The gene calls are TRBV19 and TRBJ2-4; 15 bases agree with TRBD2. CDR1 and CDR2 from the germline V gene are LNHDA and SQIVND (reference sequence). There are 17 residues in the CDR3. The V gene end was trimmed by 5 bases and the J gene end by 7 bases; junction bases not matched to a gene: 9. The CDR3 DNA sequence: TGTGCCAGTAGTCCTGGACTAGCGGGAGGGAAGGGGAACATTCAGTACTTC. Translation: CASSPGLAGGKGNIQYF.

The V call is TRBV4-1, the J call TRBJ1-5; maybe TRBD1 (6 bases). The germline V gene has CDR1 MGHRA and CDR2 YSYEKL. The CDR3 contains 16 residues. Trimming cost V 0 bases and J 12 bases, with 21 bases left between them. The CDR3, as DNA: TGCGCCAGCAGCCAAGAACCCGGACAGCTCGTGATTCTCCAGCATTTT. Translation gives CASSQEPGQLVILQHF.

The chain links TRBV15 to TRBJ2-2; D might be TRBD2 (5 bases). V was cut by 1 base and J by 0 bases, with 6 bases left in between. The CDR3 runs to 15 residues. Germline V gives CDR1 LNHNV, CDR2 YYDKDF (reference sequence). The CDR3 reads CATSRVGTNTGELFF. Here the CDR3 DNA reads TGTGCCACCAGCAGAGTCGGGACGAACACCGGGGAGCTGTTTTTT.

This chain joins TRBV27 and TRBJ2-1, with 10 bases matching TRBD1. V was clipped by 2 bases and J by 4 bases; unmatched bases: 2. The CDR3 runs to 15 residues. CDR1 is MNHEY, CDR2 SMNVEV, per germline (reference sequence). The CDR3 is CASSLRDRGYNEQFF. The DNA for the CDR3 is TGTGCCAGCAGTTTACGGGACAGGGGTTACAATGAGCAGTTCTTC.

The gene calls are TRBV18 and TRBJ2-7, with unresolved D. Germline assignment: CDR1 KGHSH and CDR2 LQKENI. The length of the CDR3 is 15 residues. Trimming shortened V by 0 bases and J by 0 bases, and 9 bases separated the two germline ends. CDR3 loop: CASSPPPGRSYEQYF. The DNA for the CDR3 is TGTGCCAGCTCACCACCTCCAGGCCGCTCCTACGAGCAGTACTTC.

As for this clone: Other nucleotide sequences from this sample produce the same CDR3. The genes are TRBV5-1 and TRBJ1-5; 7 bases fit TRBD1. Germline V gives CDR1 SGHRS, CDR2 YFSETQ. V lost 0 bases, J lost 0 bases, and 0 bases stayed unmatched. The CDR3 covers 15 residues. CDR3 region: CASSLEGASNQPQHF. The CDR3 nucleotides read TGCGCCAGCAGCTTGGAGGGGGCTAGCAATCAGCCCCAGCATTTT.

V is TRBV5-1 and J is TRBJ2-2; D not resolved. The CDR3 spans 15 residues. V shed 4 bases and J shed 3 bases, with 13 bases lying between them. Germline loops: CDR1 SGHRS, CDR2 YFSETQ. The CDR3 bases are TGCGCCAGCAGCCTTAGTAGCCGGGACACCGGGGAGCTGTTTTTT. Translated, it gives CASSLSSRDTGELFF.

The chain uses TRBV18 and TRBJ1-5; TRBD1 aligns across 7 bases. The CDR3 consists of 14 residues. Losses at the gene ends were 3 bases for V and 3 bases for J; bases not matched to a gene: 2. Germline V gene sequence: CDR1 KGHSH, CDR2 LQKENI. CDR3 bases: TGTGCCAGCTCACCGGGACAGCCCAATCAGCCCCAGCATTTT. Amino acids: CASSPGQPNQPQHF. Complete variable domain (other parts from reference TRBV18 and TRBJ1-5): NAGVMQNPRHLVRRRGQEARLRCSPMKGHSHVYWYRQLPEEGLKFMVYLQKENIIDESGMPKERFSAEFPKEGPSILRIQQVVRGDSAAYFCASSPGQPNQPQHFGDGTRLSIL.